This T cell receptor beta chain comes out of a study of T cell repertoires in cytomegalovirus infection. Ten or more counts support this clonotype. Antigen specificity is unknown. Via MiXCR, TCRdb re-called the reads, giving one row per CDR3 protein. The sample lists a few hundred thousand distinct CDR3 sequences, about 33% occurring once. CDR1 and CDR2 from the germline V gene are SGHTA and FQGNSA. Trimming removed 0 bases from V and 8 bases from J, with 5 bases in between. This CDR3 is built from 12 residues. The receptor's source is a human donor in good health (CMV status not recorded). Some clones in this sample may be carry-over from other donors' samples. The starting material was cultured PBMCs, obtained from culture after CMV antigen stimulation. This chain connects TRBV7-2 to TRBJ2-1, with D uncertain. The CDR3 sequence: CASSLALDEQFF. CDR3 DNA sequence: TGTGCCAGCAGCTTAGCCCTGGATGAGCAGTTCTTC.